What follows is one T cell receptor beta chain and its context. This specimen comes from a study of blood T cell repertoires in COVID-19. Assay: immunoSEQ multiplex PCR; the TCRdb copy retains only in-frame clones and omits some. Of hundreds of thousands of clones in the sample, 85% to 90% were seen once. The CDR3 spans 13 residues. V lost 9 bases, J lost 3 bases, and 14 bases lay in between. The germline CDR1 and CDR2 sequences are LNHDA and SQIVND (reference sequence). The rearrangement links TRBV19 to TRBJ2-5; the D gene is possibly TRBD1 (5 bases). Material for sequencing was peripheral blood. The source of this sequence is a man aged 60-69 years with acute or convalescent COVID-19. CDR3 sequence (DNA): TGTGCCAGCGCAGGGTACGAAAAAGAGACCCAGTACTTC. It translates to CASAGYEKETQYF.